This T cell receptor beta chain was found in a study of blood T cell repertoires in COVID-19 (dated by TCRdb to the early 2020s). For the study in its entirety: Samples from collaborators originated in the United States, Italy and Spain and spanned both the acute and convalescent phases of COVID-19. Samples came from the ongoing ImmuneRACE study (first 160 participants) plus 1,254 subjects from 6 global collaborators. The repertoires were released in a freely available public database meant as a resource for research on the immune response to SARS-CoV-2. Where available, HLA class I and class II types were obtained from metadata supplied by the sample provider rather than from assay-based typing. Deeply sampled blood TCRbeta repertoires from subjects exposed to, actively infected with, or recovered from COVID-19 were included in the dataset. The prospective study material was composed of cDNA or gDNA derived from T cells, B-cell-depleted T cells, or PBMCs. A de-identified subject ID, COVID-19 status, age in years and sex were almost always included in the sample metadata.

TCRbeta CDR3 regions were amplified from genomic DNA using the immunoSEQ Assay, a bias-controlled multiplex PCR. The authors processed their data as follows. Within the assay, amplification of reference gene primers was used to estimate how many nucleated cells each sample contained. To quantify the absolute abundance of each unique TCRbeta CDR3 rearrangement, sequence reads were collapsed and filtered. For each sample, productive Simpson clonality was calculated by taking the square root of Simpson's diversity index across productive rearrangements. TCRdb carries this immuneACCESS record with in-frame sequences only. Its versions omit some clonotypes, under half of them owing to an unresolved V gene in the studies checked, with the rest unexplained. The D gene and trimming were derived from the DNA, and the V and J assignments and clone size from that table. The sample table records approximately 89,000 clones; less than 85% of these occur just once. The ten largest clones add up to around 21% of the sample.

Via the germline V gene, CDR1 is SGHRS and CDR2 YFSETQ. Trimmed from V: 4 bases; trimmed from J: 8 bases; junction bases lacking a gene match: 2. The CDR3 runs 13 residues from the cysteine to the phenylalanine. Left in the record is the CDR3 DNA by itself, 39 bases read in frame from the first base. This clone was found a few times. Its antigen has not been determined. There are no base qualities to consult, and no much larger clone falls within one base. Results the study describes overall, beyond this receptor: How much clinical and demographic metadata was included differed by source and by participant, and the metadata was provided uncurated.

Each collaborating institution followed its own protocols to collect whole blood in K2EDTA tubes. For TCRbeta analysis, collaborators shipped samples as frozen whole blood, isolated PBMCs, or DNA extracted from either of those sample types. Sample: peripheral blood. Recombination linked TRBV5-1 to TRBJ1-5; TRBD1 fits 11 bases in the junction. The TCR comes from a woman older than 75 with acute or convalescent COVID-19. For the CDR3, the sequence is CASSRDRGEPQHF. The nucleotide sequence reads TGCGCCAGCAGCCGGGACAGGGGGGAGCCCCAGCATTTT.